The clone carrying this T cell receptor (beta chain) was seen repeatedly, ten times or more. What it binds is unknown. Compared with germline, one end of the junction differs, possibly owing to a read error. The sample comes from a study of read filtering for tumor transcriptome and immune sequencing. Study-level background: TCR-mapped reads were about 4.05 to 10.27 million with IR-seq versus about 85 to 1,300 with RNA-seq.

Molecular barcoded adaptors covering alpha/delta and beta/gamma chains were used on approximately 400 ng RNA. MiXCR, applied by TCRdb to the reads, yields one record per CDR3 protein. Of around 38,000 distinct CDR3 sequences detected, about 13% appear once; the ten largest clones hold 25% to 30%. General study findings and limits: Single-read clonotypes: roughly four fifths of IR-seq clonotypes (around 3.4% of reads), 74.6% of RNA-seq clonotypes (nearly 45% of reads). IR-seq captured clonotypes deeper and more reliably than RNA-seq.

The CDR3 is 14 amino acids. Germline CDR1 and CDR2: SGHRS and YFSETQ. This chain connects TRBV5-1 to TRBJ2-1, with D uncertain. Sequenced material: a population of CD138-negative cells sorted from bone marrow. The clonotype was recovered from a donor at least 40 years old with multiple myeloma. The CDR3 here is CASSLDPSNNEQFF. The CDR3 bases are TGCGCCAGCAGCTTGGACCCCTCCAACAATGAGCAGTTCTTC.